The subject of this entry is one TCR beta chain. Its cognate antigen is unknown. TCRdb independently ran MiXCR on the 5' RACE reads; one entry per CDR3 protein. This repertoire shows under 550,000 distinct CDR3 sequences, around a fifth found once; its top ten account for 15% to 20%. The data were obtained in a study of T cells after yellow fever vaccination. Points from the study as a whole: Post-booster repertoires again held most primary-vaccination clones (about 96% CD4, roughly 88% CD8). The secondary response was weaker but peaked faster, day 5 versus 15.

The CDR3 is 14 amino acids. Sequenced material: PBMCs, taken approximately 22 days after the first yellow fever vaccination. The chain joins TRBV21-1 to TRBJ2-7; the table's D gene call, TRBD2, was not cross checked with the DNA. TRBV21-1 is termed a pseudogene. The clonotype comes from a man between 18 and 35 years old who received the YFV17D yellow fever vaccine. The DNA for the CDR3 is TGTGCCAGCAGCAACGGATGCCCTTCCTACGAGCAGTACGTC. Translated, it gives CASSNGCPSYEQYV.